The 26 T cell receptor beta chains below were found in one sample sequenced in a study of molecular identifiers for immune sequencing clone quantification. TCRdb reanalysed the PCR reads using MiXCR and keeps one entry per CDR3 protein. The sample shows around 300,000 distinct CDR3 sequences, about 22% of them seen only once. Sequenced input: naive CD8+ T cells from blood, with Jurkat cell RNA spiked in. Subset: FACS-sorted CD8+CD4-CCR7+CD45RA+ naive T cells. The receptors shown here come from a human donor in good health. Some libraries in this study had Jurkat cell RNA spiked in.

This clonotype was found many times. The CDR3 DNA reads TGTGCCAGCAGTTTTTTCGGAGGGGCCGAGACCCAGTACTTC. This codes for CASSFFGGAETQYF. The chain combines TRBV28 with TRBJ2-5; D possibly corresponds to TRBD2 (6 bases). The CDR3 runs to 14 residues. V gave up 3 bases and J gave up 5 bases, with 13 bases separating them. Germline values: CDR1 MDHEN, CDR2 SYDVKM.

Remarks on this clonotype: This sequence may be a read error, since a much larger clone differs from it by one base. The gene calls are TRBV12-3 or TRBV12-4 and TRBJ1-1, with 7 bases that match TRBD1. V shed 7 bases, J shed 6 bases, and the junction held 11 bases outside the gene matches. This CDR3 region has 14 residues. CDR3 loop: CASNIQGGGSEAFF. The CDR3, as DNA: TGTGCCAGCAATATACAAGGGGGCGGGTCTGAAGCTTTCTTT.

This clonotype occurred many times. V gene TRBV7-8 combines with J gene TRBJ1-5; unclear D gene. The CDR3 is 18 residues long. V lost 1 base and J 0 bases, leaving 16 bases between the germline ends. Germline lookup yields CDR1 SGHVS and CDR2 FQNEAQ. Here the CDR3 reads CASSLEVFKGDSNQPQHF. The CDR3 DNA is TGTGCCAGCAGCTTAGAGGTCTTTAAGGGTGATAGCAATCAGCCCCAGCATTTT.

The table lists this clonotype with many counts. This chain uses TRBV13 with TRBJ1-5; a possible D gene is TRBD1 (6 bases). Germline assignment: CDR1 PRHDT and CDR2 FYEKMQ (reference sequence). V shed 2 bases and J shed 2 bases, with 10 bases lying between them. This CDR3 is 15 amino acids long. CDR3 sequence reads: CASSLQGTGNQPQHF. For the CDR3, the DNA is TGTGCCAGCAGCTTACAGGGGACGGGCAATCAGCCCCAGCATTTT.

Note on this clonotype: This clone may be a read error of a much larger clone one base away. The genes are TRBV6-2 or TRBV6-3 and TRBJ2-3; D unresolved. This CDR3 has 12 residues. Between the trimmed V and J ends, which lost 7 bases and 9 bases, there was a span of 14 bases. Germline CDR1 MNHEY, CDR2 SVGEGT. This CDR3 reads CASTSQGETQYF. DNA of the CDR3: TGTGCCAGCACGAGTCAAGGAGAAACGCAGTATTTT.

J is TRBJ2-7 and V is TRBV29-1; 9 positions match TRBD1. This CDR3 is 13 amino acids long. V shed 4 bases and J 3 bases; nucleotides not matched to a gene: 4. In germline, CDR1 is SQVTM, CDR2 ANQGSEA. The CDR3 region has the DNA TGCAGCGTTGGGACAGGGGAAAGCTACGAGCAGTACTTC. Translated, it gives CSVGTGESYEQYF.

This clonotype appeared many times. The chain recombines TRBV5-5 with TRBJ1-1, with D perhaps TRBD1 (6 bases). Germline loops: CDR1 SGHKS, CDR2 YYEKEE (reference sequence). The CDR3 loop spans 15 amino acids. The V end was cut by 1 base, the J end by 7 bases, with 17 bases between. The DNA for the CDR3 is TGTGCCAGCAGCTTGTGGGCAGGGGCTGTGAATGAAGCTTTCTTT. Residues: CASSLWAGAVNEAFF.

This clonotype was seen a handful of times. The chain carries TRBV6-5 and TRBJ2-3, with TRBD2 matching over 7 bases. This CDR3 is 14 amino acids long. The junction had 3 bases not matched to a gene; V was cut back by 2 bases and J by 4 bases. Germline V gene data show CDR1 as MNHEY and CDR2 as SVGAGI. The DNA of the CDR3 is TGTGCCAGCAGTTACGCGGGAGCAGCAGATACGCAGTATTTT. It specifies CASSYAGAADTQYF.

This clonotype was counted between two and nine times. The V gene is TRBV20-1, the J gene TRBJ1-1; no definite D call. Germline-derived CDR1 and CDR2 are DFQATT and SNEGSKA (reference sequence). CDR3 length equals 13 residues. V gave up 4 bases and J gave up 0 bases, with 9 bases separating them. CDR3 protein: CSAKVIVNTEAFF. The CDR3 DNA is TGCAGTGCTAAGGTTATAGTGAACACTGAAGCTTTCTTT.

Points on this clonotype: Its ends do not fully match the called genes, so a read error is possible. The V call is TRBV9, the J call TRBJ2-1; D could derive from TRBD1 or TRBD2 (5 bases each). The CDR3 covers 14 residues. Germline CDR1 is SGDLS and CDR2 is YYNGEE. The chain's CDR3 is CASSAGAPGNGQFF. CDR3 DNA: TGTGCCAGCAGCGCCGGGGCCCCGGGAAATGGGCAGTTCTTC.

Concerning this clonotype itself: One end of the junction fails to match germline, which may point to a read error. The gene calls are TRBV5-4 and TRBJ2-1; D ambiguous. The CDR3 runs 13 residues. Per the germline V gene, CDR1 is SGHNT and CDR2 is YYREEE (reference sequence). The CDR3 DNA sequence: TGTGCCAGCAGCTTGGTTCCCTACAATGAGCGGTTCTTC. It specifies CASSLVPYNERFF.

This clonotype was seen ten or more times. CDR3 sequence reads: CSVEVLAGGNEQYF. The CDR3 DNA reads TGCAGCGTTGAAGTCCTAGCGGGAGGGAACGAGCAGTACTTC. The V call is TRBV29-1, the J call TRBJ2-7; 12 bases line up with TRBD2. This CDR3 has 14 residues. With 1 base clipped from V and 5 bases from J, the junction kept 3 bases outside the gene matches. CDR1 and CDR2 from the germline V gene are SQVTM and ANQGSEA.

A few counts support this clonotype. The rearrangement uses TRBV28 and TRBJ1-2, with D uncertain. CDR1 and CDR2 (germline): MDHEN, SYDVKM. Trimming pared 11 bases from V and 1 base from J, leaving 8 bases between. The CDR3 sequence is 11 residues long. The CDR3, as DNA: TGTGCCGCGTCTGGTAACTATGGCTACACCTTC. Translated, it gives CAASGNYGYTF.

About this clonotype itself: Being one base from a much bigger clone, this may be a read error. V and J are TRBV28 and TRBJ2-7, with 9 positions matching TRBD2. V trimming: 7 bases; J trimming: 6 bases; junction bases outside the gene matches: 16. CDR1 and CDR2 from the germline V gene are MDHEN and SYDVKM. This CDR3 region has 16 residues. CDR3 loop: CASTYSAPGLACEQYF. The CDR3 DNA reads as TGTGCCAGCACTTACTCCGCACCGGGACTAGCCTGCGAGCAGTACTTC.

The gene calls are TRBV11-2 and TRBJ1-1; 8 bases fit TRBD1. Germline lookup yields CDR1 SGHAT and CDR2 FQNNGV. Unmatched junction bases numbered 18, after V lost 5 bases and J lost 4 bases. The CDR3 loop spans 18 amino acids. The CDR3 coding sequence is TGTGCCAGCAGCCTACCTCGGACTTTGGACAGGGTGGTCACTGAAGCTTTCTTT. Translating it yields CASSLPRTLDRVVTEAFF.

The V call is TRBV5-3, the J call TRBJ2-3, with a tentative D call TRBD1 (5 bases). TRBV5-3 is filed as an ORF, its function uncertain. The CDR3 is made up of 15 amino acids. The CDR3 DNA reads TGTGCGAGCAGCTTGGCGGACAAGGGGCCAGATACGCAGTATTTT. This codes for CASSLADKGPDTQYF.

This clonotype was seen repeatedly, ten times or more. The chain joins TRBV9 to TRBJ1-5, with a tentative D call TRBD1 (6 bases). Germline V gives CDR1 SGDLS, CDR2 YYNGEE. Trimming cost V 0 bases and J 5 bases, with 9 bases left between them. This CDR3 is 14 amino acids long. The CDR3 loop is CASSVGPGDQPQHF. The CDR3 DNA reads TGTGCCAGCAGCGTAGGCCCAGGGGATCAGCCCCAGCATTTT.

The CDR3 protein is CASSVQVGGPGTNPDTQYF. The CDR3 bases are TGTGCCAGCAGCGTACAGGTTGGGGGTCCCGGGACTAACCCAGATACGCAGTATTTT. The chain recombines TRBV9 with TRBJ2-3; 7 bases map to TRBD2. Per germline, CDR1 SGDLS and CDR2 YYNGEE. J lost 4 bases, V lost 1 base, and 18 bases had no gene match. CDR3 length: 19 residues.

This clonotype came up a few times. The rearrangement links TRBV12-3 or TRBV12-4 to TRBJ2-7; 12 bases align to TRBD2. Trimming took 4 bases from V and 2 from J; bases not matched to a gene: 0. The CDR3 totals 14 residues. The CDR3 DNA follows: TGTGCCAGCAGTTGGACTAGCGGGGCCTACGAGCAGTACTTC. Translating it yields CASSWTSGAYEQYF.

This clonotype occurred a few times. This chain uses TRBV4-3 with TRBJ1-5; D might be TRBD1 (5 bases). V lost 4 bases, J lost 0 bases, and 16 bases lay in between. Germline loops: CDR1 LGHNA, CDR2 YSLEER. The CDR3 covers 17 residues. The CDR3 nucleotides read TGCGCCAGCAGCCCTGGGGCGATTGGTATTAGCAATCAGCCCCAGCATTTT. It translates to CASSPGAIGISNQPQHF.

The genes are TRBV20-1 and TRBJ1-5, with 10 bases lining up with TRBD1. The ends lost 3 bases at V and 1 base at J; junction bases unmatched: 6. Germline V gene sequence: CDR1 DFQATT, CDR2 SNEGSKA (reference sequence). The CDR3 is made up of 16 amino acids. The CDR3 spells CSASRGTGASNQPQHF. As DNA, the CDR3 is TGCAGTGCTAGCCGGGGGACAGGGGCAAGCAATCAGCCCCAGCATTTT.

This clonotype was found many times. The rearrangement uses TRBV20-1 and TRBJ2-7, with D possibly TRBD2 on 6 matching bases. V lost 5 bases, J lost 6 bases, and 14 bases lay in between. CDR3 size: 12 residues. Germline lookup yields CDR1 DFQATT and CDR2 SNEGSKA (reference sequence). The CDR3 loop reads CSASGTSPEQYF. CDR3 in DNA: TGCAGTGCTTCTGGGACTTCGCCCGAGCAGTACTTC.

CDR3 amino acids: CASSLGPQGPQETQYF. The CDR3 DNA is TGTGCCAGCAGCTTAGGCCCACAGGGGCCTCAAGAGACCCAGTACTTC. V gene TRBV7-6 combines with J gene TRBJ2-5; 7 bases fit TRBD1. The CDR3 totals 16 residues. V shed 1 base and J 2 bases; nucleotides not matched to a gene: 7. The germline CDR1 and CDR2 sequences are SGHVS and FNYEAQ.

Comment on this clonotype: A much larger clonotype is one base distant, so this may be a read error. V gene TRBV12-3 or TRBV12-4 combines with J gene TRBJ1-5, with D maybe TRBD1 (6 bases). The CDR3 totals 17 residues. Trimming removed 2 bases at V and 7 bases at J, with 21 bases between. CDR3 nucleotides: TGTGCCAGCAGTTTAAGTGCTGGGTGGGGGGCATGGCAGCCCCAGCATTTT. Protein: CASSLSAGWGAWQPQHF.

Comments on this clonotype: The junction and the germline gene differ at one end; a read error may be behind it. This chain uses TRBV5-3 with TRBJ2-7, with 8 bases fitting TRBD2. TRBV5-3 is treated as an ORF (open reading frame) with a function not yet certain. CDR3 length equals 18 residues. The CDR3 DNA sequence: TGTGCCAGCAGCTTGGAGCAGGCAACGAGACTAGCGAATTACGAGCAGTACTTC. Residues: CASSLEQATRLANYEQYF.

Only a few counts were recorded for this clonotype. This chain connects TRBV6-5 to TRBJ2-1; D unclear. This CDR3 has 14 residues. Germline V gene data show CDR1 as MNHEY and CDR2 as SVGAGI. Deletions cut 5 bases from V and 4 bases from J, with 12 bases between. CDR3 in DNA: TGTGCCAGCAGTAGGGCCCAGCTGTACAATGAGCAGTTCTTC. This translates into CASSRAQLYNEQFF.